The clone carrying this T cell receptor beta chain was counted between two and nine times. The target antigen is unknown. PCR employed 60 Vbeta and 13 Jbeta primers. Using immunoSEQ multiplex PCR, the repertoire was profiled, and TCRdb retains in-frame clones only, with some absent. The sample holds 110,000 to 150,000 clones; 78% are singletons and the top ten take 2% to 3%. The CDR3 contains 13 residues. Trimming removed 2 bases from V and 5 bases from J; junction bases left unmatched: 3. The germline gives CDR1 MNHEY, CDR2 SVGAGI. This sample stems from a study of cytomegalovirus exposure and HLA in healthy donors. General observations from the study: In a later analysis, a missense DCLRE1C variant was linked to TCR beta V- and J-gene trimming. Cytomegalovirus-associated status was assigned to approximately 160 TCR beta chains. The analysis excluded some indistinguishable V segments, including TRBV6-2 and TRBV6-3. Among CMV-associated TCR beta chains, most appeared HLA-restricted in a later analysis.

This sequence was found in a woman aged 18-29 years in good health and CMV-seropositive. Sequenced: PBMCs. The chain carries TRBV6-5 and TRBJ2-7; 7 bases fit TRBD1. This CDR3 is CASSYEGGDEQYF. The CDR3 DNA is TGTGCCAGCAGTTACGAAGGGGGCGACGAGCAGTACTTC.